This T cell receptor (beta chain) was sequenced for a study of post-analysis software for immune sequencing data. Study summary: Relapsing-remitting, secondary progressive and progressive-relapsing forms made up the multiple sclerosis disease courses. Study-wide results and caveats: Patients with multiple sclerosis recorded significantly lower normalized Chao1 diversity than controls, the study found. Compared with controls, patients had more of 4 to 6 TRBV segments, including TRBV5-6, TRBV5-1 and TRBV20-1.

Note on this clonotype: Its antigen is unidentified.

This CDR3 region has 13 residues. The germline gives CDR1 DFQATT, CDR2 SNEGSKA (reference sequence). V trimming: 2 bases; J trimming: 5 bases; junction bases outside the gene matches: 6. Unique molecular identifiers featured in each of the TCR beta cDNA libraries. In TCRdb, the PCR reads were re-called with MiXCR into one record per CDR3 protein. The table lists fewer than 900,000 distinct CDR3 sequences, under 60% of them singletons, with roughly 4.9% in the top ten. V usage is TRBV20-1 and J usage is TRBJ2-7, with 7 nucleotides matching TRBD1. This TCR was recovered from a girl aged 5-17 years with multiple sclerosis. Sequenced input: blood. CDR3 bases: TGCAGTGCTAGACTGACAGGGCGGGACGAGCAGTACTTC. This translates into CSARLTGRDEQYF.